This T cell receptor beta chain stems from a study of T cell responses to AZD1222 COVID-19 vaccine. Assay: immunoSEQ multiplex PCR; the TCRdb copy retains only in-frame clones and omits some. The sample has some 190,000 clones, around 90% seen once. The germline gives CDR1 LGHNA, CDR2 YNFKEQ. The CDR3 runs 14 residues. Between the trimmed V and J ends, which lost 5 bases and 0 bases, there was a span of 9 bases. This sequence originates from an adult who received the AZD1222 COVID-19 vaccine. This material consisted of peripheral blood, taken 28 days after the second AZD1222 dose. V usage is TRBV4-2 and J usage is TRBJ2-3; D gene unclear. In DNA, the CDR3 is TGTGCCAGCAGCGGCGGAATAAGCACAGATACGCAGTATTTT. Translating gives CASSGGISTDTQYF.